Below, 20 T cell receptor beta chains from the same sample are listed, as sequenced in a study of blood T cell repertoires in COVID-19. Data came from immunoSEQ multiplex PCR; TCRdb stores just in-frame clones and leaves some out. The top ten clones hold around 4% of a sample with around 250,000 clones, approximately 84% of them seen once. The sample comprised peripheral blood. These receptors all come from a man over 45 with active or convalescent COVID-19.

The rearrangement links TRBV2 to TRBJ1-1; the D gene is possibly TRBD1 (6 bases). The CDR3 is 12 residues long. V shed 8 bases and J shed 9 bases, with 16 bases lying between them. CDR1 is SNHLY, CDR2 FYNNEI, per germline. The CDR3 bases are TGTGCCAGCCGATACTCGGGGGGCCAAGCTTTCTTT. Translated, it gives CASRYSGGQAFF.

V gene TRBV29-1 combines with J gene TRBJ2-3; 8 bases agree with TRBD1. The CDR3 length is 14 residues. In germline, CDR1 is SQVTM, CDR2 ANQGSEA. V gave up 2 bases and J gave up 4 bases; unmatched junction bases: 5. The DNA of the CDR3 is TGCAGCGTTGAACGCAGGGGGCGAGCAGATACGCAGTATTTT. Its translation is CSVERRGRADTQYF.

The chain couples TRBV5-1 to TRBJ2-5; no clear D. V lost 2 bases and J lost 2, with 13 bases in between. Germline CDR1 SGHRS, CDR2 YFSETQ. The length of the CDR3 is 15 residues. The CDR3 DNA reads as TGCGCCAGCAGCTTTAGAGTGACACCTCAAGAGACCCAGTACTTC. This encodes CASSFRVTPQETQYF.

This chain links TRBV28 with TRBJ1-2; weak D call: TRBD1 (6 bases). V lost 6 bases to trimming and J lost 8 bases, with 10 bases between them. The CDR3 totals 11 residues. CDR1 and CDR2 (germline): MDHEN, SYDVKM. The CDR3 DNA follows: TGTGCCAGCAGCGCAGGGGAAGGCTACACCTTC. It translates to CASSAGEGYTF.

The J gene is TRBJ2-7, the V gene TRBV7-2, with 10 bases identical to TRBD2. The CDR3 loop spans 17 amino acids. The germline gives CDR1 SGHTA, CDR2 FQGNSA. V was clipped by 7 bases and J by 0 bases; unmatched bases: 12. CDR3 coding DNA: TGTGCCAGCAACGATTCCCCACTAGCGGGGAGCTCCTACGAGCAGTACTTC. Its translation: CASNDSPLAGSSYEQYF. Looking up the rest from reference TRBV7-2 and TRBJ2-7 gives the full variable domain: GAGVSQSPSNKVTEKGKDVELRCDPISGHTALYWYRQSLGQGLEFLIYFQGNSAPDKSGLPSDRFSAERTGGSVSTLTIQRTQQEDSAVYLCASNDSPLAGSSYEQYFGPGTRLTVT.

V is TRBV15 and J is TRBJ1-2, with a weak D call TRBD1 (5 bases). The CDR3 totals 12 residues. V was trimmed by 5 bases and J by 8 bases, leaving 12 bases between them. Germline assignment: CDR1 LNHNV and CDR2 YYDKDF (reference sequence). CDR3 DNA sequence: TGTGCCACCAGCCCCCCGGGGGTCGGCTACACCTTC. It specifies CATSPPGVGYTF.

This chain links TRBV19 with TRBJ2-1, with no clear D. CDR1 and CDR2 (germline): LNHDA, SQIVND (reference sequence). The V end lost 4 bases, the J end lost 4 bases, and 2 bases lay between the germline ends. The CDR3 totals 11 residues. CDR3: CASSTYNEQFF. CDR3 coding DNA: TGTGCCAGTAGTACATACAATGAGCAGTTCTTC.

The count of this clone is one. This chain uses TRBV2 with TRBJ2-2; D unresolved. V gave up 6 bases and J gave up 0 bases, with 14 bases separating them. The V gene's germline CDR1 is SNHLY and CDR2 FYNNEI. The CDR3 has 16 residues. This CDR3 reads CASSPDSPANTGELFF. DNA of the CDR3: TGTGCCAGCAGCCCAGATTCACCCGCGAACACCGGGGAGCTGTTTTTT.

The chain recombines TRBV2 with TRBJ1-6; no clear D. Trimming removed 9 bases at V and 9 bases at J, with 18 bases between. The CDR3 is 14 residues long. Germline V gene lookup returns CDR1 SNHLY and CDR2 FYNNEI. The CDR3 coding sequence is TGTGCCAGTCGATACGATTCAAACGGTTCACCCCTCCACTTT. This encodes CASRYDSNGSPLHF.

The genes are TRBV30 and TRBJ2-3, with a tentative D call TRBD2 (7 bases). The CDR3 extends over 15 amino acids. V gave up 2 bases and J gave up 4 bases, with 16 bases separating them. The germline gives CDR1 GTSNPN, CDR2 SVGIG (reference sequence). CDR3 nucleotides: TGTGCCTGGAGTACCTTGGGGGGGGGCGCAGATACGCAGTATTTT. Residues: CAWSTLGGGADTQYF.

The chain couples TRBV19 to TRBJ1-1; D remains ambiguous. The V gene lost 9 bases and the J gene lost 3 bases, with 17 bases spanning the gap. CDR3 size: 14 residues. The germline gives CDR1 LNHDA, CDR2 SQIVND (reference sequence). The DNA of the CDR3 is TGTGCCAGCAAGAGGGCGATTCTGGACACTGAAGCTTTCTTT. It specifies CASKRAILDTEAFF.

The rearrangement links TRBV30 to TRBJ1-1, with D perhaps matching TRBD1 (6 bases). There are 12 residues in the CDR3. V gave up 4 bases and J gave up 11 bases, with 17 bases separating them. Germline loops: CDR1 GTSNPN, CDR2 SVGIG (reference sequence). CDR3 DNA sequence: TGTGCCTGGACCCCGGGGGGGGGCAACGCTTTCTTT. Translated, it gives CAWTPGGGNAFF.

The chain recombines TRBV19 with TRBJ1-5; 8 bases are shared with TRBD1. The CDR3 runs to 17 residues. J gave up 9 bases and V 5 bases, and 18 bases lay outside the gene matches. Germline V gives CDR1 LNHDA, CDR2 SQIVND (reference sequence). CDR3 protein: CASSPQGQASVQGPQHF. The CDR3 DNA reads TGTGCCAGTAGTCCCCAGGGACAGGCGTCCGTCCAAGGGCCCCAGCATTTT. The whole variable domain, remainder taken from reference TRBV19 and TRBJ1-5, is DGGITQSPKYLFRKEGQNVTLSCEQNLNHDAMYWYRQDPGQGLRLIYYSQIVNDFQKGDIAEGYSVSREKKESFPLTVTSAQKNPTAFYLCASSPQGQASVQGPQHFGDGTRLSIL.

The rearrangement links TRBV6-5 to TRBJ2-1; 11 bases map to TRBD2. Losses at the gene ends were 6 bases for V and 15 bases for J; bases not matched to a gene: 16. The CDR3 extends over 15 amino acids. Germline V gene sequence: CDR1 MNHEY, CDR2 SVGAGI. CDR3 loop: CASSGLGLAAPSLFF. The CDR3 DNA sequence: TGTGCCAGCAGCGGCCTGGGACTAGCGGCCCCCTCGCTGTTCTTC.

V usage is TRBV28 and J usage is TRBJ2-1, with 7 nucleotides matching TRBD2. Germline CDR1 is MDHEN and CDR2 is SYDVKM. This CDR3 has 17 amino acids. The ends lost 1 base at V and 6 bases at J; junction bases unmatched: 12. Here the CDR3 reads CASSLYWSGLSSNEQFF. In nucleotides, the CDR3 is TGTGCCAGCAGTTTATATTGGTCGGGACTAAGTTCCAATGAGCAGTTCTTC.

The CDR3: CASRPRSPAYNEQFF. The CDR3 DNA sequence: TGTGCCAGCAGACCTAGGTCTCCGGCCTACAATGAGCAGTTCTTC. The rearrangement joins TRBV28 to TRBJ2-1; D is ambiguous. The germline gives CDR1 MDHEN, CDR2 SYDVKM. V was shortened by 6 bases and J by 2 bases, with 14 bases between the two germline ends. This CDR3 is 15 amino acids long.

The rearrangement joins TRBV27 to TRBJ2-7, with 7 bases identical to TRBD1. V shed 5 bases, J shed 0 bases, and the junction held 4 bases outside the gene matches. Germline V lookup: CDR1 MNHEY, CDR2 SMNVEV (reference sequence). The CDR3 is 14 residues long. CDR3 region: CASSTTGDSYEQYF. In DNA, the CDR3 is TGTGCCAGCAGTACCACAGGGGACTCCTACGAGCAGTACTTC.

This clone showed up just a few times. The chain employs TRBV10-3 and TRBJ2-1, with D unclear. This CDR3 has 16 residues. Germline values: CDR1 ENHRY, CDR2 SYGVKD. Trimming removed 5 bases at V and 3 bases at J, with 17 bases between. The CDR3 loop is CAISPRTIADYNEQFF. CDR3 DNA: TGTGCCATCAGTCCCCGCACCATCGCGGACTACAATGAGCAGTTCTTC.

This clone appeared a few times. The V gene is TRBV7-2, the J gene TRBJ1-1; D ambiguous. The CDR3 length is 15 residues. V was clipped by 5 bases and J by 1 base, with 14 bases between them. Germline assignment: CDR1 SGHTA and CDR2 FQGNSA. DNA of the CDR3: TGTGCCAGCAGCCCCCGGGCAGGAGGGAACACTGAAGCTTTCTTT. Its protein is CASSPRAGGNTEAFF.

The CDR3 sequence: CASTGGETQYF. CDR3 in DNA: TGTGCCAGCACGGGAGGAGAGACCCAGTACTTC. The chain joins TRBV11-1 to TRBJ2-5, with 7 bases aligning to TRBD2. The CDR3 is 11 residues long. From germline, CDR1 is SGHAT and CDR2 FQDESV (reference sequence). The V gene end was trimmed by 7 bases and the J gene end by 4 bases; junction bases not matched to a gene: 0.